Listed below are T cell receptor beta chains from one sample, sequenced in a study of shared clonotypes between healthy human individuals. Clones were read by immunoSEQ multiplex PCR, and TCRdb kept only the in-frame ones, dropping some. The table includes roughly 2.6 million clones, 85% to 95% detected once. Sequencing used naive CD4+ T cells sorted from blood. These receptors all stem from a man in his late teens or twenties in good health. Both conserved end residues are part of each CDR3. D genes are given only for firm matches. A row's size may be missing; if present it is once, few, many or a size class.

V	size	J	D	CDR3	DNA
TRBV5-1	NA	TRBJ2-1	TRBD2	CASSLLADYNEQFF	TGCGCCAGCAGCCTACTAGCGGATTACAATGAGCAGTTCTTC
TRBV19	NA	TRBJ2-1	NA	CASNEGGSYNEQFF	TGTGCCAGTAACGAGGGGGGCTCCTACAATGAGCAGTTCTTC
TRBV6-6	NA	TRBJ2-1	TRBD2	CASSYGGGADEQFF	TGTGCCAGCAGTTACGGCGGGGGGGCGGATGAGCAGTTCTTC
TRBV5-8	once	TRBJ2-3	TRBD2	CAVWGGPDTQYF	TGTGCCGTCTGGGGGGGACCAGATACGCAGTATTTT
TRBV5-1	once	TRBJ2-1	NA	CASSLVAGRNWNEQFF	TGCGCCAGCAGCTTGGTTGCGGGGCGCAATTGGAATGAGCAGTTCTTC
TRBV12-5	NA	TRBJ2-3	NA	CASGRGLSSSTDTQYF	TGTGCTAGTGGCCGGGGACTCTCCAGTAGCACAGATACGCAGTATTTT
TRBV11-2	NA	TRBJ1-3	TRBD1	CASSSGDRGNTIYF	TGTGCCAGCAGCTCCGGGGACAGAGGAAACACCATATATTTT
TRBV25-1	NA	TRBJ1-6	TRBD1	CASSELGGTDNSPLHF	TGTGCCAGCAGTGAATTAGGGGGGACAGATAATTCACCCCTCCACTTT
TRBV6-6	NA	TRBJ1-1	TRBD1	CASSTGQGNTEAFF	TGTGCCAGCAGTACGGGACAGGGGAACACTGAAGCTTTCTTT
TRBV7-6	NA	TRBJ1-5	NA	CASSSGLGNQPQHF	TGTGCCAGCAGCTCCGGCCTCGGCAATCAGCCCCAGCATTTT
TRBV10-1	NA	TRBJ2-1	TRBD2	CASSGGGSYNEQFF	TGCGCCAGCAGTGGGGGGGGCTCCTACAATGAGCAGTTCTTC
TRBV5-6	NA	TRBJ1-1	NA	CASSRRYTEAFF	TGTGCCAGCAGCCGGCGGTACACTGAAGCTTTCTTT
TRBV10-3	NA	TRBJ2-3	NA	CAISVGSSSTDTQYF	TGTGCCATCAGTGTTGGGAGTTCTAGCACAGATACGCAGTATTTT
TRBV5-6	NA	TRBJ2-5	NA	CASSLPILGGSQTQYF	TGTGCCAGCAGCTTGCCCATACTTGGGGGGAGCCAGACCCAGTACTTC
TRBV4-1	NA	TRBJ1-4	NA	CASSQARNEKLFF	TGCGCCAGCAGCCAAGCCAGGAATGAAAAACTGTTTTTT
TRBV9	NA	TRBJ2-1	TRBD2	CASSATSGKGNEQFF	TGTGCCAGCAGCGCAACTAGCGGGAAGGGGAATGAGCAGTTCTTC
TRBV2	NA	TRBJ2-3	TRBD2	CASSEEAGGTDTQYF	TGTGCCAGCAGTGAGGAGGCGGGGGGCACAGATACGCAGTATTTT
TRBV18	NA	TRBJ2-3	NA	CASSPPTPGGTDTQYF	TGTGCCAGCTCACCACCGACTCCCGGAGGCACAGATACGCAGTATTTT
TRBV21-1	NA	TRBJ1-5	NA	CASSKDYRGSSNQPQHF	TGTGCCAGCAGCAAGGATTACAGGGGTTCAAGCAATCAGCCCCAGCATTTT
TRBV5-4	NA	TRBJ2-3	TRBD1	CASSLRGPSTDTQYF	TGTGCCAGCAGCTTAAGGGGGCCGAGCACAGATACGCAGTATTTT
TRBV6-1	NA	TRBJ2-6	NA	CASSVAGVASGANVLTF	TGTGCCAGCAGTGTTGCAGGGGTGGCCTCTGGGGCCAACGTCCTGACTTTC
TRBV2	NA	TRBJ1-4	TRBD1	CASGGQGARGEKLFF	TGTGCCAGCGGGGGACAGGGGGCAAGAGGGGAAAAACTGTTTTTT
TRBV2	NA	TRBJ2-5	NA	CASSVRVQETQYF	TGTGCCAGCAGTGTAAGGGTCCAAGAGACCCAGTACTTC
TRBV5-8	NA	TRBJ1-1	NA	CASSSETFVGTEAFF	TGTGCCAGCAGCTCGGAGACTTTCGTAGGCACTGAAGCTTTCTTT
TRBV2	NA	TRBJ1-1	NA	CASSERREAFF	TGTGCCAGCAGTGAACGGCGGGAAGCTTTCTTT
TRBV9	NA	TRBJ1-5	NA	CASSGTRDQPQHF	TGTGCCAGCAGCGGAACCAGGGACCAGCCCCAGCATTTT
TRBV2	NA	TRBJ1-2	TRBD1	CASRGTGNGGYTF	TGTGCCAGCAGAGGGACAGGGAACGGAGGCTACACCTTC
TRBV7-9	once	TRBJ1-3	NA	CASSFGGPGNTIYF	TGTGCCAGCAGCTTCGGGGGGCCTGGAAACACCATATATTTT
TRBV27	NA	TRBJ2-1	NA	CASKGSWNNEQFF	TGTGCCAGCAAGGGATCCTGGAACAATGAGCAGTTCTTC
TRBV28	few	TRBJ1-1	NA	CASSLSNTEAFF	TGTGCCAGCAGTTTATCCAACACTGAAGCTTTCTTT
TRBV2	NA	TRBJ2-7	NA	CASRPTSAYEQYF	TGTGCCAGCAGACCTACCTCCGCCTATGAGCAGTACTTC
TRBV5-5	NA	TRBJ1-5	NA	CASAPEVVSNQPQHF	TGTGCCAGCGCCCCGGAGGTAGTAAGCAATCAGCCCCAGCATTTT
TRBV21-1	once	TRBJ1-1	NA	CASSLDGGRVAARAEAFF	TGTGCCAGCAGTTTGGACGGCGGCAGGGTCGCCGCTCGGGCTGAAGCTTTCTTT
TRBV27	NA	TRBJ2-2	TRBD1	CASSPLRQGANTGELFF	TGTGCCAGCAGTCCGCTCAGACAGGGGGCGAACACCGGGGAGCTGTTTTTT
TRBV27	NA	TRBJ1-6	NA	CASSSYYNSPLHF	TGTGCCAGCAGTTCCTACTATAATTCACCCCTCCACTTT
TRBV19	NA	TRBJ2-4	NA	CASSRENIQYF	TGTGCCAGTAGCCGGGAAAACATTCAGTACTTC
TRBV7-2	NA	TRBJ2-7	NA	CASSLLVFSYEQYF	TGTGCCAGCAGCCTACTAGTGTTCTCCTACGAGCAGTACTTC
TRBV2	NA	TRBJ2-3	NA	CASSEFGLTDTQYF	TGTGCCAGCAGTGAATTTGGTCTAACAGATACGCAGTATTTT
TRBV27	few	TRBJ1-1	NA	CASRKQERHTEAFF	TGTGCCAGCAGGAAACAGGAACGGCACACTGAAGCTTTCTTT
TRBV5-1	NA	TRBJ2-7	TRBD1	CASSGTGVGEQYF	TGCGCCAGCAGCGGGACAGGGGTTGGGGAGCAGTACTTC
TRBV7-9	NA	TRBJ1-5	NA	CASSLGGLSNQPQHF	TGTGCCAGCAGCTTGGGAGGTCTGAGCAATCAGCCCCAGCATTTT
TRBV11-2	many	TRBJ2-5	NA	CASSLDLTRGQYF	TGTGCCAGCAGCTTAGATCTGACAAGGGGCCAGTACTTC
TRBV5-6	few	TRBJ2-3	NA	CASSFQGTDTQYF	TGTGCCAGCAGCTTTCAGGGCACAGATACGCAGTATTTT
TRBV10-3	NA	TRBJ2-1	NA	CAISEPDYHEQFF	TGTGCCATCAGTGAGCCGGACTACCATGAGCAGTTCTTC
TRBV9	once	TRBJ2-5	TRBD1	CASSGRTGGGRGAQETQYF	TGTGCCAGCAGCGGGCGGACAGGGGGCGGCCGAGGGGCCCAAGAGACCCAGTACTTC